Presented here are 23 T cell receptor beta chains from one specimen sequenced in a study of T cells in tumors after PD-1 blockade. The protocol was immunoSEQ multiplex PCR, while the TCRdb copy is restricted to in-frame clones and leaves out a portion. The top ten hold about a sixth of the sample, which has around 45,000 clones, roughly 79% seen once. The sequencing used PBMCs, collected before anti-PD-1 treatment. The receptors come from a human donor with basal cell carcinoma.

This rearrangement joins TRBV5-1 to TRBJ2-7; TRBD2 might be the D (5 bases). The CDR3 has 14 residues. Germline CDR1 reads SGHRS; CDR2 reads YFSETQ. Deletions cut 4 bases from V and 5 bases from J, with 16 bases between. The CDR3 spells CASSPEALAHEQYF. CDR3 in DNA: TGCGCCAGCAGCCCCGAGGCCCTAGCCCACGAGCAGTACTTC.

With respect to this clone: In the same sample, other DNA sequences code for this CDR3. The chain uses TRBV28 and TRBJ2-1; 10 bases agree with TRBD1. Trimming cost V 6 bases and J 2 bases; bases outside gene matches: 7. From germline, CDR1 is MDHEN and CDR2 SYDVKM. The CDR3 extends over 16 amino acids. The CDR3 sequence is CASSLSGTGAYNEQFF. In nucleotides, the CDR3 is TGTGCCAGCAGCCTTTCCGGGACAGGGGCCTACAATGAGCAGTTCTTC.

The V and J genes are TRBV25-1 and TRBJ2-2; 8 bases fit TRBD1. CDR1 is MGHDK, CDR2 SYGVNS, per germline. With V trimmed by 7 bases and J by 4 bases, 8 bases remained unmatched. There are 15 residues in the CDR3. The CDR3 spells CASIAGTGGTGELFF. The CDR3, as DNA: TGTGCCAGCATCGCCGGGACAGGTGGCACCGGGGAGCTGTTTTTT.

V is TRBV3-1 (or the pseudogene TRBV3-2) and J is TRBJ1-2; the match to TRBD1 covers 7 bases. Losses at the gene ends were 0 bases for V and 0 bases for J; bases not matched to a gene: 10. The CDR3 spans 18 residues. The germline CDR1 and CDR2 sequences are LGHDT and YNNKEL (reference sequence). The CDR3 DNA follows: TGTGCCAGCAGCCAAGATCTTGGAGGGGGCGCGGCTAACTATGGCTACACCTTC. This translates into CASSQDLGGGAANYGYTF.

The V and J genes are TRBV5-1 and TRBJ1-3; D is ambiguous. The CDR3 totals 13 residues. Trimming took off 4 bases at V and 4 bases at J, with 9 bases between the two ends. Per germline, CDR1 SGHRS and CDR2 YFSETQ. CDR3: CASSPEPGNTIYF. In DNA, the CDR3 is TGCGCCAGCAGCCCGGAACCAGGAAACACCATATATTTT. The variable domain in full, with the rest retrieved from reference TRBV5-1 and TRBJ1-3, is KAGVTQTPRYLIKTRGQQVTLSCSPISGHRSVSWYQQTPGQGLQFLFEYFSETQRNKGNFPGRFSGRQFSNSRSEMNVSTLELGDSALYLCASSPEPGNTIYFGEGSWLTVV.

The rearrangement joins TRBV10-3 to TRBJ1-4; D is unresolved. The germline V and J ends were trimmed by 3 bases and 8 bases, with 16 bases remaining between them. The CDR3 length is 15 residues. Germline V gene sequence: CDR1 ENHRY, CDR2 SYGVKD. The CDR3 DNA reads TGTGCCATCAGTGACCCCCTACGCGGATCCGAAAAACTGTTTTTT. It encodes CAISDPLRGSEKLFF.

V and J are TRBV6-1 and TRBJ1-3; no definite D call. CDR3 size: 16 residues. Trimming took off 2 bases at V and 0 bases at J, with 11 bases between the two ends. Germline CDR1 reads MNHNS; CDR2 reads SASEGT. CDR3 DNA: TGTGCCAGCAGTGAACTATGGGGAGACTCTGGAAACACCATATATTTT. Amino acids: CASSELWGDSGNTIYF.

The chain is built from TRBV7-8 and TRBJ2-7; either TRBD1 or TRBD2 may fit D (5 bases each). CDR3 length: 13 amino acids. Trimming took 6 bases from V and 1 from J, leaving 10 bases between them. The germline V gene has CDR1 SGHVS and CDR2 FQNEAQ. The CDR3 sequence: CASSRDRSYEQYF. The DNA of the CDR3 is TGTGCCAGCAGTCGGGACCGATCCTACGAGCAGTACTTC.

The rearrangement uses TRBV7-6 and TRBJ1-1; 7 bases line up with TRBD1. Germline-derived CDR1 and CDR2 are SGHVS and FNYEAQ. The CDR3 sequence is 16 residues long. V shed 0 bases, J shed 6 bases, and the junction held 10 bases outside the gene matches. CDR3 amino acids: CASSLASLRGASEAFF. As DNA, the CDR3 is TGTGCCAGCAGCTTAGCCAGCCTCAGGGGGGCGTCTGAAGCTTTCTTT.

This clone was observed a handful of times. This chain links TRBV2 with TRBJ2-3, with D perhaps TRBD2 (5 bases). CDR3 length equals 15 residues. V dropped 6 bases and J dropped 0 bases, with 13 bases sitting between them. Germline V gives CDR1 SNHLY, CDR2 FYNNEI. This CDR3 is CASRRSSQSTDTQYF. DNA for the CDR3: TGTGCCAGCAGGCGGTCTAGCCAAAGCACAGATACGCAGTATTTT. Combining the CDR3 with reference TRBV2 and TRBJ2-3 gives the whole variable domain EPEVTQTPSHQVTQMGQEVILRCVPISNHLYFYWYRQILGQKVEFLVSFYNNEISEKSEIFDDQFSVERPDGSNFTLKIRSTKLEDSAMYFCASRRSSQSTDTQYFGPGTRLTVL.

V and J are TRBV7-9 and TRBJ2-1; 9 nucleotides agree with TRBD2. The length of the CDR3 is 15 residues. CDR1 and CDR2 from the germline V gene are SEHNR and FQNEAQ (reference sequence). V lost 5 bases to trimming and J lost 8 bases; unmatched junction nucleotides: 10. This chain's CDR3 is CASSPPGLARHEQFF. The CDR3 nucleotides read TGTGCCAGCAGCCCACCGGGACTAGCCCGCCATGAGCAGTTCTTC.

The chain employs TRBV6-6 and TRBJ1-2, with no clear D. The length of the CDR3 is 13 residues. The V and J ends lost 5 bases and 1 base respectively, with 8 bases between them. CDR1 is MNHNY, CDR2 SVGAGI, per germline (reference sequence). The CDR3 loop reads CASSDNNNYGYTF. The CDR3 bases are TGTGCCAGCAGTGACAACAATAACTATGGCTACACCTTC.

This chain links TRBV19 with TRBJ1-1; D call uncertain. V lost 0 bases and J 0 bases, leaving 17 bases between the germline ends. The CDR3 is 18 residues long. Germline values: CDR1 LNHDA, CDR2 SQIVND (reference sequence). The CDR3 protein is CASSIDREGTGMNTEAFF. As DNA, the CDR3 is TGTGCCAGTAGTATAGATCGGGAGGGCACGGGAATGAACACTGAAGCTTTCTTT.

V gene TRBV15 combines with J gene TRBJ1-1, with TRBD1 identical over 7 bases. Germline assignment: CDR1 LNHNV and CDR2 YYDKDF (reference sequence). This CDR3 contains 14 residues. Trimming removed 1 base from V and 11 bases from J; junction bases left unmatched: 10. The CDR3, as DNA: TGTGCCACCAGCAGAGGTAGGACAGGCCGTAAGGCTTTCTTT. Translation gives CATSRGRTGRKAFF.

This chain uses TRBV19 with TRBJ2-1, with D perhaps being TRBD1 or TRBD2 (5 bases each). V was shortened by 5 bases and J by 7 bases, with 21 bases between the two germline ends. The germline V gene has CDR1 LNHDA and CDR2 SQIVND (reference sequence). This CDR3 has 16 residues. The CDR3, as DNA: TGTGCCAGTAGTTCTCCTGCTGGGGGTTTGCGGAATGAGCAGTTCTTC. Protein: CASSSPAGGLRNEQFF.

CDR3 sequence: CASGRGTGNQPQHF. CDR3 nucleotides: TGTGCCAGCGGCCGGGGGACTGGCAATCAGCCCCAGCATTTT. The V call is TRBV27, the J call TRBJ1-5; weak D call: TRBD1 (5 bases). The ends were cut back, 8 bases at V and 2 bases at J, with 13 bases in the middle. This CDR3 has 14 residues. The germline V gene encodes CDR1 MNHEY and CDR2 SMNVEV (reference sequence).

V and J are TRBV19 and TRBJ1-5; D is unclear. Germline CDR1 LNHDA, CDR2 SQIVND (reference sequence). V was clipped by 5 bases and J by 9 bases, with 14 bases between them. The length of the CDR3 is 13 residues. The CDR3 bases are TGTGCCAGTAGTGCGGACGGCCCGAGGCCCCAGCATTTT. Protein: CASSADGPRPQHF.

This sequence joins TRBV6-6 and TRBJ1-3; TRBD1 might be the D (6 bases). Germline CDR1 reads MNHNY; CDR2 reads SVGAGI (reference sequence). The ends were cut back, 5 bases at V and 2 bases at J, with 22 bases in the middle. The CDR3 covers 18 residues. The CDR3 DNA reads TGTGCCAGCAGTCGTACCCACAGGACAGCCATTCCTGGAAACACCATATATTTT. It encodes CASSRTHRTAIPGNTIYF.

The V call is TRBV5-1, the J call TRBJ1-6; 8 bases map to TRBD1. Trimming removed 4 bases from V and 7 bases from J; junction bases left unmatched: 7. Germline V CDR1 and CDR2: SGHRS, YFSETQ. The CDR3 loop spans 15 amino acids. In DNA form, the CDR3 reads TGCGCCAGCAGCCCGACAGGGGAGATCAATTCACCCCTCCACTTT. Its protein is CASSPTGEINSPLHF.

The chain has TRBV5-1 and TRBJ2-3; D unresolved. The CDR3 spans 12 residues. V was shortened by 0 bases and J by 2 bases, with 1 base between the two germline ends. Germline CDR1 and CDR2: SGHRS and YFSETQ. The CDR3 protein is CASSLVTDTQYF. The CDR3 nucleotides read TGCGCCAGCAGCTTGGTCACAGATACGCAGTATTTT.

The genes are TRBV6-2 or TRBV6-3 and TRBJ2-1; 9 positions agree with TRBD2. The CDR3 spans 13 residues. Trimming removed 6 bases from V and 10 bases from J; junction bases left unmatched: 7. Germline lookup yields CDR1 MNHEY and CDR2 SVGEGT. CDR3 in DNA: TGTGCCAGCAGCAACGGACTAGCGTTCGAGCAGTTCTTC. Protein sequence: CASSNGLAFEQFF.

The chain joins TRBV13 to TRBJ1-4; 8 nucleotides match TRBD1. Germline-derived CDR1 and CDR2 are PRHDT and FYEKMQ (reference sequence). V gave up 4 bases and J gave up 7 bases; unmatched junction bases: 5. This CDR3 is 14 amino acids long. In nucleotides, the CDR3 is TGTGCCAGCAGCTCCTCAGGGGGCGGTGAAAAACTGTTTTTT. Translating gives CASSSSGGGEKLFF.

CDR3 DNA sequence: TGTGCCAGCCGGGGGTTCACTGGAAACACCATATATTTT. Its protein product is CASRGFTGNTIYF. The V call is TRBV28, the J call TRBJ1-3; D is perhaps TRBD1 (5 bases). This CDR3 comprises 13 residues. V was cut by 8 bases and J by 2 bases, with 10 bases left in between. Looked up from germline, CDR1 is MDHEN and CDR2 is SYDVKM.